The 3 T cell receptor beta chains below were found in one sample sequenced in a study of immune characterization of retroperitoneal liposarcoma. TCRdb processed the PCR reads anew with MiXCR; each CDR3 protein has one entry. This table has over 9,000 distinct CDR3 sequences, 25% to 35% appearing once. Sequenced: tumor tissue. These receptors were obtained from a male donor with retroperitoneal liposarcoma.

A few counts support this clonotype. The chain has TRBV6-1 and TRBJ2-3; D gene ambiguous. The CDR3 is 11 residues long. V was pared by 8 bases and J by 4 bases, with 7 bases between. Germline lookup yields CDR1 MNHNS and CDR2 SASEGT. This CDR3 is CASSSSDTQYF. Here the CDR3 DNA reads TGTGCCAGCTCGAGTTCAGATACGCAGTATTTT.

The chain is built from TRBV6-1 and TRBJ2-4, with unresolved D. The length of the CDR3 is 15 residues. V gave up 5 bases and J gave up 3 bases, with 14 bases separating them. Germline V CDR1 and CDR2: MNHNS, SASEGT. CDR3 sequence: CASSPLDRSKNIQYF. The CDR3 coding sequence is TGTGCCAGCAGTCCTCTGGATAGAAGCAAAAACATTCAGTACTTC.

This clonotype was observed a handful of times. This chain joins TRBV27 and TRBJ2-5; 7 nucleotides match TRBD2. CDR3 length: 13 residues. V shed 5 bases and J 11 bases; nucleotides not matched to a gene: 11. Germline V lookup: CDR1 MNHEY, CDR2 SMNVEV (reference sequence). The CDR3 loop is CASSTGGSGEQYF. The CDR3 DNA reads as TGTGCCAGCAGTACCGGGGGGTCTGGTGAGCAGTACTTC.